The source of this T cell receptor (beta chain) is a study of Ad26.COV2.S vaccination and SARS-CoV-2 variants. Study observations and caveats: Breadth and depth estimates from TCRs may understate total T cell responses. People given the vaccine had a wider spike-specific TCR breadth than placebo recipients did.

Produced via immunoSEQ multiplex PCR; TCRdb's table is partial and in-frame only. Here the sample spans under 550,000 clones, more than 75% being singletons. Indicated treatment: roughly 20 received Ad26.COV2.S at low or high dose, single or two shots; roughly 5 received placebo; per-sample allocation not given. Sampling was performed 63 days after the first vaccine or placebo injection. This Boston cohort included adults aged 18-55 years. The CDR3 covers 15 residues. After removal of 4 bases from V and 2 bases from J, the junction contained 7 bases not matched to a gene. Per germline, CDR1 LGHNA and CDR2 YSLEER. Notes on this clone: Its antigen remains unknown.

The sample in question was peripheral blood, obtained in a trial of Ad26.COV2.S vaccine versus placebo. The TCR comes from a person between 18 and 60 years old who received the Ad26.COV2.S COVID-19 vaccine or a placebo. V usage is TRBV4-3 and J usage is TRBJ2-7; 8 bases are shared with TRBD2. The CDR3 DNA follows: TGCGCCAGCAGCCTTAACTCGGGGGGGGCCTACGAGCAGTACTTC. Amino acids: CASSLNSGGAYEQYF.